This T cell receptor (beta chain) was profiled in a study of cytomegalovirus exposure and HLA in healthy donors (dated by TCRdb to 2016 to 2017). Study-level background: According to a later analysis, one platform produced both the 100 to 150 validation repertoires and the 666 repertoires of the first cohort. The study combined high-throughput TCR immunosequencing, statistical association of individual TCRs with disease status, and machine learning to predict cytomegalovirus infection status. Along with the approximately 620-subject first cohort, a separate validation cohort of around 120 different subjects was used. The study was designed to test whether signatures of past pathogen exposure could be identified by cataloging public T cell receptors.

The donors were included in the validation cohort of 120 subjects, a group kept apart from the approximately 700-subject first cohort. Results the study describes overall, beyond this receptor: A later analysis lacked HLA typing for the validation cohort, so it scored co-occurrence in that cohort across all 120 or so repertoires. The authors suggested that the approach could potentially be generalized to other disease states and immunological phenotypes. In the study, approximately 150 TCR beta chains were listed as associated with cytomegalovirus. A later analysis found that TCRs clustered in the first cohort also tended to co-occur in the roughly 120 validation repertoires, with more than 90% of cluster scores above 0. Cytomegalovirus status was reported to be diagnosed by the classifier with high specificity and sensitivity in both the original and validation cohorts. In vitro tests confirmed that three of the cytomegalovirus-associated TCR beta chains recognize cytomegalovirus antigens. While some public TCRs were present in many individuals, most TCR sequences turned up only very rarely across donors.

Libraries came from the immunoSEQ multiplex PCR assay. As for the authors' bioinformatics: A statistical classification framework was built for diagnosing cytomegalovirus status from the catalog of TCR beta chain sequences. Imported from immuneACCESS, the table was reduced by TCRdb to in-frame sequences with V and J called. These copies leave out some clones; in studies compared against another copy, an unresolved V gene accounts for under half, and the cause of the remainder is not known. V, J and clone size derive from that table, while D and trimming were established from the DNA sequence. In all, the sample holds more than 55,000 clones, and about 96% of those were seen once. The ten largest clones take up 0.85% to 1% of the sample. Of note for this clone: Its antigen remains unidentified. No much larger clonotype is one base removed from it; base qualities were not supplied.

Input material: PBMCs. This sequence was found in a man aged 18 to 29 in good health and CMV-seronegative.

The nucleotides are TGTGCCAGCAGCTTCGCGGGAGGGACCACAGATACGCAGTATTTT. It codes for CASSFAGGTTDTQYF. The receptor chain draws on TRBV11-3 and TRBJ2-3; TRBD2 matches 9 bases in the middle. The CDR3 contains 15 residues, cysteine and phenylalanine counted. Here the CDR3 DNA is all that survives: 45 bases in frame from base 1. Germline trimming: 3 bases from V, 2 bases from J; junction bases outside gene matches: 3. The germline V gene yields SGHNT for CDR1 and YENEEA for CDR2.